The clone carrying this T cell receptor (beta chain) was observed many times. These data belong to a study of T cell repertoires in cytomegalovirus infection. This CDR3 is 16 amino acids long. Looked up from germline, CDR1 is KGHDR and CDR2 is SFDVKD. The ends were cut back, 3 bases at V and 7 bases at J, with 18 bases in the middle. TCRdb re-called the reads through MiXCR, storing one row per CDR3 protein. The sample includes about 260,000 distinct CDR3 sequences, roughly 9% of them seen just once. The gene calls are TRBV24-1 and TRBJ2-1, with D possibly TRBD2 on 6 matching bases. Sequencing was done on a sample of PBMCs. The TCR sequence derives from a human donor in good health (CMV status not recorded). Some clones in this sample may be carry-over from other donors' samples. The CDR3 DNA is TGTGCCACCAGTGATCACCGGGCGGGGCGCAGGAATGAGCAGTTCTTC. Its translation: CATSDHRAGRRNEQFF.